This T cell receptor (beta chain) was recovered during a study of T-cell reconstitution after alpha-beta-depleted transplantation in children. The TCRbeta library was prepared with unique molecular identifiers. Via MiXCR, TCRdb re-called the PCR reads, giving one row per CDR3 protein. The top ten clones hold about 9.5% of a sample with roughly 300,000 distinct CDR3 sequences, approximately 9.8% of them seen once. In germline, CDR1 is SGHTA, CDR2 FQGNSA. Between the trimmed V and J ends, which lost 2 bases and 0 bases, there was a span of 10 bases. The CDR3 loop spans 16 amino acids. This TCR derives from a human donor who donated a stem cell graft to a child with SCID. This specimen consisted of PBMCs from the stem cell graft donor, obtained from the stem cell graft. The rearrangement uses TRBV7-2 and TRBJ1-4, with D unclear. CDR3 nucleotide sequence: TGTGCCAGCAGCTTAAGTTCCAGGACAACTAATGAAAAACTGTTTTTT. It encodes CASSLSSRTTNEKLFF. The full variable domain, with the rest looked up from reference TRBV7-2 and TRBJ1-4, is GAGVSQSPSNKVTEKGKDVELRCDPISGHTALYWYRQSLGQGLEFLIYFQGNSAPDKSGLPSDRFSAERTGGSVSTLTIQRTQQEDSAVYLCASSLSSRTTNEKLFFGSGTQLSVL.